The 19 T cell receptor beta chains listed next were all sequenced from one sample in a study of identical twins. Using its own MiXCR run on the 5' RACE reads, TCRdb lists one record per CDR3 protein. The sample lists about 220,000 distinct CDR3 sequences; 7.5% were seen once. The sample was also linked to a second study, of yellow fever vaccine responses in identical twins.

The source material was memory (CD45RO+) T cells sorted from blood. The receptors come from a woman between 18 and 29 years old in good health.

The rearrangement links TRBV20-1 to TRBJ1-1; no clear D. Germline V lookup: CDR1 DFQATT, CDR2 SNEGSKA (reference sequence). This CDR3 comprises 14 residues. V was clipped by 0 bases and J by 0 bases, with 8 bases between them. The CDR3 nucleotides are TGCAGTGCTAGAGACAGACGGATGAACACTGAAGCTTTCTTT. It specifies CSARDRRMNTEAFF.

This clonotype has ten or more counts. The J gene is TRBJ1-2, the V gene TRBV5-1; no clear D gene. The germline gives CDR1 SGHRS, CDR2 YFSETQ. This CDR3 is 14 amino acids long. The germline V and J ends were trimmed by 1 base and 8 bases, with 15 bases remaining between them. CDR3 amino acids: CASSLYDPYAGYTF. CDR3 DNA: TGCGCCAGCAGCTTGTACGATCCCTATGCGGGCTACACCTTC.

This clonotype showed up many times. The chain carries TRBV20-1 and TRBJ2-7; unclear D gene. Germline CDR1 is DFQATT and CDR2 is SNEGSKA (reference sequence). The ends were cut back, 0 bases at V and 3 bases at J, with 21 bases in the middle. This CDR3 region has 17 residues. The CDR3 bases are TGCAGTGCTAGAGATATGGTTGGCCAGGAAAGCAACTACGAGCAGTACTTC. This encodes CSARDMVGQESNYEQYF.

This clonotype has at least ten counts. CDR3 residues: CASTPGTRTGGELFF. CDR3 in DNA: TGTGCCAGCACGCCGGGAACTCGGACGGGCGGGGAGCTGTTTTTT. This chain joins TRBV2 and TRBJ2-2, with D possibly TRBD2 on 5 matching bases. The germline gives CDR1 SNHLY, CDR2 FYNNEI. Trimming took off 7 bases at V and 7 bases at J, with 19 bases between the two ends. The CDR3 has 15 residues.

Note on this clonotype: At one of its ends the junction is not consistent with the germline gene, which may arise from a read error. V usage is TRBV12-3 or TRBV12-4 and J usage is TRBJ1-4, with D perhaps matching TRBD1 (6 bases). CDR3 length: 11 residues. CDR3 residues: CASSPGGFTVF. Here the CDR3 DNA reads TGTGCCAGCAGTCCCGGGGGCTTTACTGTTTTT.

This clonotype was seen repeatedly, ten times or more. V and J are TRBV7-9 and TRBJ2-2, with TRBD1 matching 8 bases. CDR3 length equals 15 residues. CDR1 and CDR2 from the germline V gene are SEHNR and FQNEAQ (reference sequence). The junction had 12 bases not matched to a gene; V was cut back by 8 bases and J by 7 bases. The CDR3 reads CASRSPGQESGELFF. In nucleotides, the CDR3 is TGTGCCAGCCGCTCACCGGGACAGGAAAGCGGGGAGCTGTTTTTT.

This chain connects TRBV7-2 to TRBJ2-5, with a possible D match to TRBD2 (6 bases). Germline lookup yields CDR1 SGHTA and CDR2 FQGNSA. The CDR3 sequence is 16 residues long. V was pared by 0 bases and J by 5 bases, with 16 bases between. The CDR3 sequence is CASSLAKGGKSETQYF. The CDR3 nucleotides are TGTGCCAGCAGCTTAGCGAAAGGAGGGAAGTCTGAGACCCAGTACTTC.

As DNA, the CDR3 is TGTGCCAGCAGTTATAAGGAGACGAGCACTGAAGCTTTCTTT. Its translation: CASSYKETSTEAFF. The chain uses TRBV6-2 or TRBV6-3 and TRBJ1-1; D unresolved. With 3 bases removed from V and 4 bases from J, the gap between germline ends came to 12 bases. Germline V gives CDR1 MNHEY, CDR2 SVGEGT. This CDR3 contains 14 residues.

CDR3 DNA: TGTGCCAGCAGCGAGGGACCCGCCGGCGGGACGCCCCAGCATTTT. Translation: CASSEGPAGGTPQHF. The rearrangement joins TRBV5-4 to TRBJ1-5; weak D call: TRBD1 (5 bases). Looked up from germline, CDR1 is SGHNT and CDR2 is YYREEE (reference sequence). The CDR3 runs to 15 residues. V gave up 4 bases and J gave up 9 bases, with 20 bases separating them.

This clonotype was seen ten or more times. CDR3 sequence: CASSRTEPGQGYGYTF. The CDR3, as DNA: TGTGCCAGCAGTCGAACCGAACCGGGACAGGGGTATGGCTACACCTTC. The chain carries TRBV6-1 and TRBJ1-2; 10 bases match TRBD1. The J segment lost 5 bases and the V segment lost 5 bases, leaving 11 bases of the junction unmatched. This CDR3 contains 16 residues. CDR1 MNHNS and CDR2 SASEGT come from the germline V gene.

The V gene is TRBV5-1, the J gene TRBJ2-2, with D maybe TRBD1 (6 bases). Germline lookup yields CDR1 SGHRS and CDR2 YFSETQ. Trimming pared 4 bases from V and 5 bases from J, leaving 18 bases between. The CDR3 extends over 16 amino acids. Here the CDR3 reads CASSGTGTMGTGELFF. The CDR3, as DNA: TGCGCCAGCAGCGGCACGGGGACAATGGGGACCGGGGAGCTGTTTTTT.

This clonotype was picked up a small number of times. V gene TRBV6-5 combines with J gene TRBJ2-7; 10 bases agree with TRBD2. This CDR3 has 17 amino acids. J lost 2 bases, V lost 0 bases, and 7 bases had no gene match. Germline V gene sequence: CDR1 MNHEY, CDR2 SVGAGI. The CDR3 nucleotides are TGTGCCAGCAGTTACTCTGCGGGAGCGGGAGGGCCCTACGAGCAGTACTTC. It yields the protein CASSYSAGAGGPYEQYF.

V gene TRBV11-2 combines with J gene TRBJ2-4; 12 nucleotides match TRBD2. This CDR3 is built from 15 residues. Unmatched junction bases numbered 2, after V lost 1 base and J lost 7 bases. The germline V gene encodes CDR1 SGHAT and CDR2 FQNNGV. This CDR3 is CASSLVGTSGNIQYF. The CDR3 DNA follows: TGTGCCAGCAGCTTAGTTGGGACTAGCGGGAACATTCAGTACTTC.

This clonotype showed up many times. The rearrangement links TRBV29-1 to TRBJ1-1, with D possibly being TRBD1 (6 bases). CDR3 length: 12 amino acids. The germline gives CDR1 SQVTM, CDR2 ANQGSEA. Trimming took off 7 bases at V and 8 bases at J, with 17 bases between the two ends. The CDR3 protein is CSASQNQGEAFF. CDR3 DNA sequence: TGCAGCGCATCGCAGAATCAGGGGGAAGCTTTCTTT.

This clonotype was picked up a small number of times. The chain links TRBV20-1 to TRBJ2-1; perhaps TRBD1 as D (6 bases). CDR3 length: 11 residues. The germline V gene encodes CDR1 DFQATT and CDR2 SNEGSKA (reference sequence). Trimming removed 6 bases at V and 9 bases at J, with 12 bases between. The chain's CDR3 is CSALTGPEQFF. The CDR3 DNA is TGCAGTGCCCTGACAGGCCCTGAGCAGTTCTTC.

Only a few counts were recorded for this clonotype. The chain uses TRBV5-1 and TRBJ1-5; possibly TRBD1 for D (5 bases). CDR1 and CDR2 from the germline V gene are SGHRS and YFSETQ. The V end was cut by 3 bases, the J end by 2 bases, with 9 bases between. CDR3 length equals 14 residues. The CDR3 DNA sequence: TGCGCCAGCAGCTCCCAGGGAGGCAATCAGCCCCAGCATTTT. Its protein is CASSSQGGNQPQHF.

There are a few counts of this clonotype. V is TRBV5-6 and J is TRBJ2-7; 7 bases match TRBD2. The CDR3 covers 14 residues. V lost 6 bases to trimming and J lost 2 bases; unmatched junction nucleotides: 8. CDR1 is SGHDT, CDR2 YYEEEE, per germline. This CDR3 is CASTRGRVAYEQYF. The DNA for the CDR3 is TGTGCCAGCACCCGGGGGAGGGTTGCCTACGAGCAGTACTTC.

The V call is TRBV20-1, the J call TRBJ2-7; maybe TRBD2 (5 bases). This CDR3 is 14 amino acids long. V was trimmed by 0 bases and J by 0 bases, leaving 9 bases between them. Per germline, CDR1 DFQATT and CDR2 SNEGSKA (reference sequence). The CDR3 DNA is TGCAGTGCTAGAGATCAGCGGAGCTCCTACGAGCAGTACTTC. Its translation is CSARDQRSSYEQYF.

This clonotype was seen at least ten times. The chain links TRBV6-5 to TRBJ1-2; no reliable D call. The CDR3 is 13 amino acids. Trimming shortened V by 4 bases and J by 8 bases, and 14 bases separated the two germline ends. Germline V gene sequence: CDR1 MNHEY, CDR2 SVGAGI. The CDR3 region has the DNA TGTGCCAGCAGTTCCCAGCCCGGTAGCGGCTACACCTTC. Residues: CASSSQPGSGYTF.